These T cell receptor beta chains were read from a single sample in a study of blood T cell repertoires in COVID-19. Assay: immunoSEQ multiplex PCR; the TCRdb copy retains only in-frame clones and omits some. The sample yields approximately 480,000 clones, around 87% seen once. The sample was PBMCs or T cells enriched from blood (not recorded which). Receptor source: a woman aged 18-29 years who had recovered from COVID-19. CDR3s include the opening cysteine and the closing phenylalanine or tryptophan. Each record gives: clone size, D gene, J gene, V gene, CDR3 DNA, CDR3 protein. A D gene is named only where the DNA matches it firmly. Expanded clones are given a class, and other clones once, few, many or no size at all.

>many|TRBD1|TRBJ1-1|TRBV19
TGTGCCAGTGACAGGGGAAACCTGAACACTGAAGCTTTCTTT
CASDRGNLNTEAFF
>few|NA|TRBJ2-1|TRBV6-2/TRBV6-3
TGTGCCAGCAGCGAATCAGGGGATACATACAATGAGCAGTTCTTC
CASSESGDTYNEQFF
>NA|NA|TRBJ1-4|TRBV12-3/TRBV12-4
TGTGCCAGCAGTTTAACCGGGGAAAAACTGTTTTTT
CASSLTGEKLFF
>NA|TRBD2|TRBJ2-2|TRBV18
TGTGCCAGCTCACCACCAGCGGGGGTTTCTGGAGAGCTGTTTTTT
CASSPPAGVSGELFF
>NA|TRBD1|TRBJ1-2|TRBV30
TGTGCCTGGTGGACAGGGGGCATCTCTGGCTACACCTTC
CAWWTGGISGYTF
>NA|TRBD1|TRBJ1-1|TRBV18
TGTGCCAGCTCTTACGGGACAGGGGCCTCCCAGGGGGGCACTGAAGCTTTCTTT
CASSYGTGASQGGTEAFF
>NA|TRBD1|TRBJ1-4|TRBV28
TGTGCCAGCAGACAGGGGGAATTACCAAATGAAAAACTGTTTTTT
CASRQGELPNEKLFF
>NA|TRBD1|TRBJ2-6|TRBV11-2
TGTGCCAGCAGCCCCGCGGGTAGGGGGCCCAACGTCCTGACTTTC
CASSPAGRGPNVLTF
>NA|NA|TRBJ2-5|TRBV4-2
TGTGCCAGCAGTTGGGGCGGGGTGGGAGAGACCCAGTACTTC
CASSWGGVGETQYF
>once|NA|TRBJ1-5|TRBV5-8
TGTGCCAGCAGCTTGTCGGGGGGCGGGCGGAATCAGCCCCAGCATTTT
CASSLSGGGRNQPQHF
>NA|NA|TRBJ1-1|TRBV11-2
TGTGCCAGCAGCTTTCAGGGGTCTGAAGCTTTCTTT
CASSFQGSEAFF
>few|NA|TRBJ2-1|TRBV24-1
TGTGCCACCGGGGGCTCCCAGGATGAGCAGTTCTTC
CATGGSQDEQFF
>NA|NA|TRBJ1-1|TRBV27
TGTGCCAGCAGTTCCCCCCAAAGGGGGTGGACTGAAGCTTTCTTT
CASSSPQRGWTEAFF
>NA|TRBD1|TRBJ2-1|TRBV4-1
TGCGCCAGCAGCCTTATGGGGACAGGCTACAATGAGCAGTTCTTC
CASSLMGTGYNEQFF
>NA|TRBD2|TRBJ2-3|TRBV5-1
TGCGCCAGCAGCTTTAGCGGGGGGGCAGCAGATACGCAGTATTTT
CASSFSGGAADTQYF
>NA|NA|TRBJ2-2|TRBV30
TGTGCCTGGAGTTACCCCCTCCGGCGGACCGGGGAGCTGTTTTTT
CAWSYPLRRTGELFF
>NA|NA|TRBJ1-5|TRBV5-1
TGCGCCAGCATCCACCGGAGTCATAGCAATCAGCCCCAGCATTTT
CASIHRSHSNQPQHF
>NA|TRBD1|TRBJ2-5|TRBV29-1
TGCAGCGTTGAGGCAAGGGAGACAGGGGGAGAGACCCAGTACTTC
CSVEARETGGETQYF
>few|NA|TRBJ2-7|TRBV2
TGTGCCAGCAGCGTAAACAGGCACTACGAGCAGTACTTC
CASSVNRHYEQYF
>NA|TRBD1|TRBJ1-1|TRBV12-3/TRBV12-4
TGTGCCAGCAGTTTCCCGGGACAGGGCTTACTCTTT
CASSFPGQGLLF
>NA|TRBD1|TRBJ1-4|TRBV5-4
TGTGCCAGCAGACGGGACAGGGACCCCAATGAAAAACTGTTTTTT
CASRRDRDPNEKLFF
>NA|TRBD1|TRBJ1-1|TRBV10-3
TGTGCCATCAGTACAGGGGGCCCTGAAGCTTTCTTT
CAISTGGPEAFF
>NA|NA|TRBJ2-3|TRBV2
TGTGCCAGTACAGGGCAGGGCACAGATACGCAGTATTTT
CASTGQGTDTQYF
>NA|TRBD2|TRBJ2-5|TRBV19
TGTGCCAGTACCCCTACCCGTGCGGGGGGAGAGACCCAGTACTTC
CASTPTRAGGETQYF
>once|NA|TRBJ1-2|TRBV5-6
TGTGCCAGCAGCTTATCAGGGGGCTACACCTTC
CASSLSGGYTF
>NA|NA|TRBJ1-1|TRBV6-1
TGTGCCAGCAGTGAAGTAACGGGGTACACTGAAGCTTTCTTT
CASSEVTGYTEAFF
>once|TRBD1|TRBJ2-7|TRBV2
TGTGCCAGCAGCGTGGGACAGGGAGGCGAGCAGTACTTC
CASSVGQGGEQYF
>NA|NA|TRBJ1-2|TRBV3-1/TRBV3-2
TGTGCCAGCAGCCAAGTCGCCGGCAGGCCCTATGGCTACACCTTC
CASSQVAGRPYGYTF
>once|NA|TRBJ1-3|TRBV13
TGTGCCAGCAGCTGGGAGGGCATGACAGGAAACACCATATATTTT
CASSWEGMTGNTIYF
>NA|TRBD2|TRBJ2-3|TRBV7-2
TGTGCCAGCAGCCCCCGGACTAGCGGGTCCGCGCAGTATTTT
CASSPRTSGSAQYF
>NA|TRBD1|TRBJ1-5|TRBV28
TGTGCCAGCTGCCCACAGGGGGCGTATCAGCCCCAGCATTTT
CASCPQGAYQPQHF
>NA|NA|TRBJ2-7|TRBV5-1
TGCGCCAGCAGCTTGGCCTCCGCCGACAGTAGCCGGTACTTC
CASSLASADSSRYF
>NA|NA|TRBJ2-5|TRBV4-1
TGCGCCAGCAGCCCAGGGTTCAGCGGGGAGACCCAGTACTTC
CASSPGFSGETQYF
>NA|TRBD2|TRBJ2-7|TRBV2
TGTGCCAGCATTATAGCGGGGGCCTTAACCTACGAGCAGTACTTC
CASIIAGALTYEQYF
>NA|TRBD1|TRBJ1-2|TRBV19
TGTGCCAGTAGTCCTCTGGACAGGGCAGACTATGGCTACACCTTC
CASSPLDRADYGYTF
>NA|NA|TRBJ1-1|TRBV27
TGTGCCAGCGGCAAAGGGGAATCTCGCGCTGAAGCTTTCTTT
CASGKGESRAEAFF
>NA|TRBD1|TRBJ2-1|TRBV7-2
TGTGCCAGCAGCCTTCCGGGACAGGGGCACAATGAGCAGTTCTTC
CASSLPGQGHNEQFF
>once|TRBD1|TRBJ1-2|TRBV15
TGTGCCACCAGCAGAGATAGGACAGGCTATGGCTACACCTTC
CATSRDRTGYGYTF